The next 11 T cell receptor beta chains were all read from a single sample in a study of response to subunit inactivated influenza vaccine. TCRdb ran MiXCR on the RT-PCR reads and lists one entry per CDR3 protein. Here the sample spans 550,000 to 800,000 distinct CDR3 sequences, more than 15% being singletons. Material: PBMCs from blood, obtained roughly 12 days after vaccination. Source of these receptors: a man between 45 and 60 years old who received an inactivated influenza vaccine.

The chain uses TRBV4-2 and TRBJ1-2; D is unclear. There are 14 residues in the CDR3. The germline V gene encodes CDR1 LGHNA and CDR2 YNFKEQ. V lost 4 bases and J lost 4, with 13 bases in between. CDR3 nucleotides: TGTGCCAGCAGCCTCCAAATGGGGTCCTATGGCTACACCTTC. This gives the protein CASSLQMGSYGYTF.

This clonotype was picked up a small number of times. V is TRBV20-1 and J is TRBJ2-1; 8 nucleotides align to TRBD2. With V trimmed by 5 bases and J by 7 bases, 10 bases remained unmatched. CDR1 and CDR2 (germline): DFQATT, SNEGSKA (reference sequence). The CDR3 sequence is 14 residues long. The CDR3 DNA reads TGCAGTGCTTCCGGAGGGACTAGTTTGAATGAGCAGTTCTTC. Protein sequence: CSASGGTSLNEQFF.

The chain combines TRBV9 with TRBJ2-1; 8 nucleotides align to TRBD2. The CDR3 length is 20 residues. V lost 0 bases to trimming and J lost 0 bases; unmatched junction nucleotides: 14. Germline-derived CDR1 and CDR2 are SGDLS and YYNGEE. CDR3 region: CASSVEALAGVRGSYNEQFF. Here the CDR3 DNA reads TGTGCCAGCAGCGTAGAAGCTCTAGCGGGCGTTAGGGGCTCCTACAATGAGCAGTTCTTC.

The V gene is TRBV5-6, the J gene TRBJ1-1; no firm D call. CDR1 is SGHDT and CDR2 is YYEEEE in the germline V gene. V shed 1 base and J shed 4 bases, with 8 bases lying between them. This CDR3 spans 13 amino acids. For the CDR3, the DNA is TGTGCCAGCAGCTTGCGGGCACCCACTGAAGCTTTCTTT. Its protein product is CASSLRAPTEAFF.

This chain joins TRBV29-1 and TRBJ2-7; 7 nucleotides align to TRBD2. The CDR3 loop spans 13 amino acids. J lost 2 bases, V lost 2 bases, and 3 bases had no gene match. Germline assignment: CDR1 SQVTM and CDR2 ANQGSEA. The CDR3 sequence is CSVELRGTYEQYF. DNA for the CDR3: TGCAGCGTTGAATTGCGGGGGACCTACGAGCAGTACTTC.

The CDR3 loop is CASSFKPHVSVSNYGYTF. The DNA for the CDR3 is TGTGCCAGCAGCTTTAAACCCCACGTGAGCGTTTCGAACTATGGCTACACCTTC. The chain has TRBV5-6 and TRBJ1-2; no clear D gene. Trimming took 2 bases from V and 2 from J, leaving 22 bases between them. Germline CDR1 SGHDT, CDR2 YYEEEE. CDR3 size: 18 residues.

The V and J genes are TRBV20-1 and TRBJ2-3; unclear D gene. The CDR3 consists of 14 residues. Trimming stripped 3 bases from V and 2 bases from J, with 12 bases between. Per germline, CDR1 DFQATT and CDR2 SNEGSKA (reference sequence). The CDR3 is CSASVPGITDTQYF. The CDR3 coding sequence is TGCAGTGCTAGCGTCCCGGGTATCACAGATACGCAGTATTTT.

The table lists this clonotype with many counts. This rearrangement joins TRBV5-1 to TRBJ2-7; TRBD1 aligns across 9 bases. Per the germline V gene, CDR1 is SGHRS and CDR2 is YFSETQ. J was trimmed by 3 bases and V by 3 bases; bases with no gene match: 4. This CDR3 has 14 residues. The CDR3 loop reads CASSSRQGGYEQYF. For the CDR3, the DNA is TGCGCCAGCAGCTCCCGACAGGGGGGCTACGAGCAGTACTTC.

This clonotype came up many times. The chain uses TRBV11-2 and TRBJ1-2; D gene unclear. Trimming removed 5 bases from V and 0 bases from J, with 13 bases in between. CDR3 length: 15 residues. Germline V lookup: CDR1 SGHAT, CDR2 FQNNGV. CDR3 in amino acids: CASSLRTGANYGYTF. The DNA for the CDR3 is TGTGCCAGCAGCCTAAGGACTGGAGCTAACTATGGCTACACCTTC.

This clonotype appeared many times. V and J are TRBV15 and TRBJ1-4; D is undetermined. This CDR3 comprises 16 residues. Germline loops: CDR1 LNHNV, CDR2 YYDKDF (reference sequence). Deletions cut 0 bases from V and 5 bases from J, with 13 bases between. CDR3 amino acids: CATSRDRVKKNEKLFF. CDR3 nucleotide sequence: TGTGCCACCAGCAGAGATCGGGTAAAGAAGAATGAAAAACTGTTTTTT.

This clonotype occurred a few times. The rearrangement uses TRBV4-3 and TRBJ2-1; D might be TRBD2 (6 bases). CDR3 length equals 17 residues. CDR1 and CDR2 from the germline V gene are LGHNA and YSLEER. The V end lost 0 bases, the J end lost 1 base, and 13 bases lay between the germline ends. Written as DNA, the CDR3 is TGCGCCAGCAGCCAAGACCCCCCGAGCGGGTCCTACAATGAGCAGTTCTTC. This gives the protein CASSQDPPSGSYNEQFF.